This T cell receptor beta chain was retrieved from a study of blood T cell repertoires in COVID-19. Overall study: The cDNA or gDNA used as material had been derived from T cells, B-cell-depleted T cells, or PBMCs.

Trimming pared 2 bases from V and 9 bases from J, leaving 23 bases between. Germline assignment: CDR1 SEHNR and CDR2 FQNEAQ (reference sequence). The CDR3 has 16 amino acids. This clone was picked up one time. Authors' analysis steps: For nucleated cells, counts were estimated from reference gene primer amplification. Sequencing was performed with immunoSEQ multiplex PCR; in TCRdb, only in-frame clones are kept and a portion is missing. V, J and clone size reflect that table, while D and trimming were determined from the DNA. The sample contains fewer than 350,000 clones, approximately 90% of which appear only once.

The origin of this receptor is a man aged 35-49 years who had been exposed to COVID-19. The chain uses TRBV7-9 and TRBJ2-7; D might be TRBD1 (6 bases). Source material: PBMCs or T cells enriched from blood (not recorded which). In nucleotides, the CDR3 is TGTGCCAGCAGCTTAAGGGGGTTTGGGATTGAAGGTTGGCAGTACTTC. Translation gives CASSLRGFGIEGWQYF.